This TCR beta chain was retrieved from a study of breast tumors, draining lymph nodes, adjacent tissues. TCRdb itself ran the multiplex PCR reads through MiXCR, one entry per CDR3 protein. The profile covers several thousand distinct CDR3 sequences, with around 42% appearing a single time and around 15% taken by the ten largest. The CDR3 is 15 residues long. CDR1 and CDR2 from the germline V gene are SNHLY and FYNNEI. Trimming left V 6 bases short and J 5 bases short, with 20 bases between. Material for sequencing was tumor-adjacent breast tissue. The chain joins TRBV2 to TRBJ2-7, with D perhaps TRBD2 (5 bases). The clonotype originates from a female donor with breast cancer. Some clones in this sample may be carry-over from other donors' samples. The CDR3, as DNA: TGTGCCAGCAGCCCCACCCGGACGTTCGGGAACGAGCAGTACTTC. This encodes CASSPTRTFGNEQYF.